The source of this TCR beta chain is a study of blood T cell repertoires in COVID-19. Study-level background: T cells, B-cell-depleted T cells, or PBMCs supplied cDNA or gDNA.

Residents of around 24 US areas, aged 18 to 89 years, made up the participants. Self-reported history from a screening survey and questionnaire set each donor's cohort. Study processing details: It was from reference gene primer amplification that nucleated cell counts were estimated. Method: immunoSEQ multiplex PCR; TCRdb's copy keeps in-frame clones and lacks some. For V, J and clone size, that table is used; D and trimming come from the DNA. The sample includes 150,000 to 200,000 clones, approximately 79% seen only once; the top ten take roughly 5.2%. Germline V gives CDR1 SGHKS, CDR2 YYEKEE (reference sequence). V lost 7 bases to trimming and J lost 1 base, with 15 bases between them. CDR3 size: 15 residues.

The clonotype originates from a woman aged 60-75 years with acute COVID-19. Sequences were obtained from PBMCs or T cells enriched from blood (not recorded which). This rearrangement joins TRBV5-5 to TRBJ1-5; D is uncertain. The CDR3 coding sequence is TGTGCCAGCGCGACGGGCGGGGAGAGCAATCAGCCCCAGCATTTT. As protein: CASATGGESNQPQHF. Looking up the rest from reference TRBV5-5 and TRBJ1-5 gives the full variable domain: DAGVTQSPTHLIKTRGQQVTLRCSPISGHKSVSWYQQVLGQGPQFIFQYYEKEERGRGNFPDRFSARQFPNYSSELNVNALLLGDSALYLCASATGGESNQPQHFGDGTRLSIL.